A selection of T cell receptor beta chains follows, all from one sample in a study of T-cell memory formation after mild COVID-19. TCRdb redid the calling of the 5' RACE reads with MiXCR, one entry per CDR3 protein. The table lists about 160,000 distinct CDR3 sequences, around a third of them singletons. The material sequenced was PBMCs or a T cell subset sorted from them (not recorded which). The receptor set was obtained from an adult woman who had mild COVID-19 (a few samples of this study predate the infection). Cell type and time point are not known. Each CDR3 is given with its conserved first and last residue. Clone size is stated in some rows and not others, as once, few, many or a class when expanded.

clone_size v_call cdr3_aa
few TRBV5-1 CASSTGTTGELFF
many TRBV12-3/TRBV12-4 CASSLEGSGNTIYF
few TRBV24-1 CATSETGSTDTQYF
. TRBV7-9 CASSQRQGASETQYF
. TRBV18 CASSPTGASPMNTEAFF
. TRBV20-1 CSARGNPGQNTGELFF
few TRBV27 CASSLGFSGRRNDAGELFF
. TRBV2 CASSVWLPTDTQYF
. TRBV19 CASTLGQGGSPLHF
few TRBV15 CATSFGGDSYEQYF
. TRBV7-2 CASSPRHSNQPQHF
few TRBV7-9 CASSFWEGGHEQFF
once TRBV7-9 CASSLGDIWVGSPLHF
few TRBV5-6 CASSLFGPTYEQYF
. TRBV10-3 CAISEEGQGAYEQYF
. TRBV19 CASSTGKVWNEQFF
few TRBV5-6 CASSPAGSTEAFF
few TRBV24-1 CATSVCGRAISGANVLTF
. TRBV7-9 CASSQSGGTSGSNEQFF
. TRBV5-1 CASSLYTNQPQHF
. TRBV5-8 CASSVTGGNIYEQYF
. TRBV2 CASGTTGTDTQYF
. TRBV5-1 CASTSEGGLADTQYF
. TRBV24-1 CATSAGGQRSNQPQHF
. TRBV6-5 CASSYSAVGSYNEQFF
few TRBV7-9 CASSPGLAGIVSSYEQYF
. TRBV7-2 CATTAGGHRTGELFF
. TRBV9 CASSVLPGTVYEQYF
few TRBV27 CASSLSDLAGAAGELFF
. TRBV27 CASSSRGLSNQPQHF
. TRBV20-1 CSAKDPTDTQYF
few TRBV19 CASSIGQGSTDTQYF
. TRBV2 CASSVSLSSGRSEQYF
few TRBV4-2 CASSQEGLAAYEQFF
. TRBV7-6 CASTLQGNWEKLFF